This T cell receptor (beta chain) derives from a study of human T cells and chemical hapten exposure (dated by TCRdb to the early 2020s). Broadly, across the study: For sensitization, 2% DPC in acetone was applied to a 2 cm by 2 cm area of upper inner arm skin. Throughout the study period of about 22 weeks, patients also received therapeutic DPC doses to the scalp every week. Under 30 alopecia patients gave blood for TCR sequencing at one to four time points (pre-sensitization, 2, 6 and 24 weeks). Alopecia areata with under or over 50% scalp involvement, alopecia totalis and alopecia universalis were represented in the patient cohort, which was mostly female. The libraries were sequenced as a pool, and the TCR yield per sample differed mostly because of small variations in library volumes within the pool. Patch testing was done on the upper back using Finn chambers containing 0.01% DPC, and results were scored after 6 days according to International Contact Dermatitis Research Group standards. Patient blood was sampled pre-sensitization (week 0) and at 2, 6 and about 24 weeks after DPC sensitization. In alopecia patients, the study followed how the peripheral blood TCR repertoire changed in vivo over primary and secondary sensitization to diphenylcyclopropenone (DPC), a hapten. General findings and caveats noted by the study authors: After repeated subsampling, changes were observed in the strength of the expansion versus patch-test correlation and in the threshold at which the correlation became significant. DPC sensitization did not change how many TCRs were above 1 in 1000 frequency, and no evidence was found of alterations in global repertoire structure. Because every patient had alopecia, a presumed autoimmune disease, the patients' immune response might differ from that of healthy individuals. Expanded TCRs formed significantly more large CDR3 similarity clusters than pre-sensitization or healthy control sets, consistent with antigen-driven responses. Patch test score was positively correlated with the number of PT1 expanded TCRs, with significance at thresholds 8, 16 and 32 but not at 4.

Notes on this clonotype: Its specific antigen is unknown. Base qualities are not at hand, and no much larger clone is one base apart.

Libraries were constructed by RACE. The run used a NextSeq 500. During library preparation, unique molecular identifiers were attached to individual cDNA molecules so that TCRs could be counted quantitatively and reproducibly. Each blood RNA sample was used to sequence both TCR alpha and TCR beta chains. The authors processed their data as follows. A median of around 96,000 TCRs per sample was observed, with a range of about 20,000 to 750,000. V, J and CDR3 annotation of the TCR reads was performed with the Decombinator software suite. Every sample was subsampled to the same number of TCRs (28,000) for the PS versus PT1 abundance plots. TCRs were defined as expanded if absent before sensitization and observed at least eight times at the 2-week time point. The public reads were quality trimmed at Q25 with fastp and then assembled into clones with MiXCR by TCRdb, keeping productive beta chains. Every distinct CDR3 protein forms one entry, paired with its most common genes and DNA. These V and J calls rely on TCRdb rather than the paper's analysis. The sample table contains approximately 68,000 distinct CDR3 sequences; only one count was recorded for 8.5% of them. The top ten clonotypes cover about 3% of the sample.

The intended sense of this specimen's time point label: patch test 2, 6 weeks after DPC sensitization. In the paper's terms, the treatment or condition label means: therapeutic diphenylcyclopropenone sensitization with weekly scalp DPC. At every patch-test visit, the blood draw took place before the patch test was put on. To be eligible, patients had to be aged 18 to 70, diagnosed with alopecia and judged suitable for DPC therapy, while pregnant patients were excluded. Total RNA was isolated from unfractionated whole blood collected in Tempus Blood RNA tubes. This material consisted of whole blood, taken in connection with sensitization to the hapten diphenylcyclopropenone (DPC). This receptor was taken from a woman between 50 and 59 years old with alopecia areata. Some clones in this sample may be carry-over from other donors' samples.

This receptor has the CDR3 CASSLRRELETQYF. The DNA sequence is as follows: TGTGCCAGCAGTTTAAGGCGGGAGCTGGAGACCCAGTACTTC. This sequence uses TRBV28 and TRBJ2-5; TRBD2 agrees with 7 junctional bases. From the germline V gene, CDR1 is MDHEN and CDR2 is SYDVKM. The CDR3 goes from the cysteine to the phenylalanine over 14 residues. Here the CDR3 DNA is all that survives: 42 bases in frame from base 1. Clipping removes 2 bases from V and 5 bases from J, with 5 as the unmatched junction base count.